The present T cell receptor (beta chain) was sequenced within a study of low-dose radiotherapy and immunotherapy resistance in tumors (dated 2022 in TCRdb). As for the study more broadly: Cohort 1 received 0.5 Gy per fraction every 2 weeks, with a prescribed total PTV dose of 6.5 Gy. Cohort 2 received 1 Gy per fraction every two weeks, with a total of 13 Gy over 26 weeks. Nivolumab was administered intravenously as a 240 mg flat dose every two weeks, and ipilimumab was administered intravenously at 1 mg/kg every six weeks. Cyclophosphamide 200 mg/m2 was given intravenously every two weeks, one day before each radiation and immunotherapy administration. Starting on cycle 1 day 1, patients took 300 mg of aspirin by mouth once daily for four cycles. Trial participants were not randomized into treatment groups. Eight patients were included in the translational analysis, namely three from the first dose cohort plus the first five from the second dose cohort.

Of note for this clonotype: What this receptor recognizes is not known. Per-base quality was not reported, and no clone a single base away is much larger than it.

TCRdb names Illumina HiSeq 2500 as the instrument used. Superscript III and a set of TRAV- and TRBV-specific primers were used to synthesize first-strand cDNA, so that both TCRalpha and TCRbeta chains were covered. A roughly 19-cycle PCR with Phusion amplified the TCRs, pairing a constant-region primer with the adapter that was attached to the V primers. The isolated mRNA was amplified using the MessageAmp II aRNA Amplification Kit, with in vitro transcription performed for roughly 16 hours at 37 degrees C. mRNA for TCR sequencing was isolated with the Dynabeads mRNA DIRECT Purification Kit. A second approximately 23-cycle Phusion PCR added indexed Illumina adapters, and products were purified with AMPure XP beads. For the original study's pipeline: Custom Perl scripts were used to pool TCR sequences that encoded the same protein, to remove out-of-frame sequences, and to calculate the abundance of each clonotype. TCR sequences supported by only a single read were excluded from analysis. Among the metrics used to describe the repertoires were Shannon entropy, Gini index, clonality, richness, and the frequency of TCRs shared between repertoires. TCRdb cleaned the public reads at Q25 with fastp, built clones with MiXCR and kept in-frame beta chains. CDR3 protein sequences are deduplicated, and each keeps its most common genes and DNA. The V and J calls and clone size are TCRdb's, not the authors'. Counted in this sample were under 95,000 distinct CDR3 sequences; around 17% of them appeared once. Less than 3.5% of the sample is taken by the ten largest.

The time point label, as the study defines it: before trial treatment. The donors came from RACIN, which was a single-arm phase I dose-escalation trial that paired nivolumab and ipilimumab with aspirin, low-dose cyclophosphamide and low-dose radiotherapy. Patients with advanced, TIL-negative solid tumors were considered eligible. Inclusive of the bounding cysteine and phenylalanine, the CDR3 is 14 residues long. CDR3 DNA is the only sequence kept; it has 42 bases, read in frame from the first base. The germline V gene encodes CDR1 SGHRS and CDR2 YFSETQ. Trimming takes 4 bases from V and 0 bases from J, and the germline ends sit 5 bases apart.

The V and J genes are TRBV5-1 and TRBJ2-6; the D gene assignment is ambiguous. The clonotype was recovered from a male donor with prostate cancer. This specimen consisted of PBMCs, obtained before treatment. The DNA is TGCGCCAGCAGCCGCGACTCTGGGGCCAACGTCCTGACTTTC. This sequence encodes CASSRDSGANVLTF. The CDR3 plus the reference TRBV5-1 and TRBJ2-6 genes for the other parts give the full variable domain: KAGVTQTPRYLIKTRGQQVTLSCSPISGHRSVSWYQQTPGQGLQFLFEYFSETQRNKGNFPGRFSGRQFSNSRSEMNVSTLELGDSALYLCASSRDSGANVLTFGAGSRLTVL.